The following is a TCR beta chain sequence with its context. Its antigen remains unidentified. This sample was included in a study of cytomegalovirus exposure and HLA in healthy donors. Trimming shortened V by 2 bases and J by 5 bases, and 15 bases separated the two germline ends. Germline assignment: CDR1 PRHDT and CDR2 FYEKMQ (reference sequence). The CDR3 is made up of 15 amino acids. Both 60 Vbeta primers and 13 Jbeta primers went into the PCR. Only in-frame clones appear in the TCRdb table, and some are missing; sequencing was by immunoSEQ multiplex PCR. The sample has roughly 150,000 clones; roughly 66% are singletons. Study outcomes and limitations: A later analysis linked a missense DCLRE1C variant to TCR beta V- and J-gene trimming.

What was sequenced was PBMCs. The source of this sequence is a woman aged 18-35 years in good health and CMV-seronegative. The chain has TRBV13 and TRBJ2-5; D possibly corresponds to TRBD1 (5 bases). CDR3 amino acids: CASSLRGPVGETQYF. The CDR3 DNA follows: TGTGCCAGCAGCTTAAGGGGCCCTGTGGGTGAGACCCAGTACTTC.